Sequencing of this TCR beta chain was carried out in a study of blood T cell repertoires in COVID-19. Germline CDR1 and CDR2: PRHDT and FYEKMQ (reference sequence). This CDR3 is built from 15 residues. The J segment lost 6 bases and the V segment lost 4 bases, leaving 9 bases of the junction unmatched. Sequencing used immunoSEQ multiplex PCR; TCRdb keeps in-frame clones, though not all of them. The data hold about 100,000 clones, with roughly nine tenths observed a single time. The receptor comes from a man aged 50 to 60 with active COVID-19. The sample taken for sequencing was peripheral blood. This rearrangement joins TRBV13 to TRBJ1-2; 9 nucleotides align to TRBD1. CDR3 loop: CASSSPRGTGNGYTF. The CDR3 DNA follows: TGTGCCAGCAGCTCCCCCCGTGGGACAGGGAATGGCTACACCTTC.